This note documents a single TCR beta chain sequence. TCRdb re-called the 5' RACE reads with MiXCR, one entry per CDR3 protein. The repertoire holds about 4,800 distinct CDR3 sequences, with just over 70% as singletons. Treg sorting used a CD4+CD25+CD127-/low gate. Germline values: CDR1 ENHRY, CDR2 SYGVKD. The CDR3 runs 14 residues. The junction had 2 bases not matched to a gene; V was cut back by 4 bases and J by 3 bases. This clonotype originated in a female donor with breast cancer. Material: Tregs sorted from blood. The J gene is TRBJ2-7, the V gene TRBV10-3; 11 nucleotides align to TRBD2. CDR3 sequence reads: CAISGGTSGYEQYF. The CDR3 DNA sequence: TGTGCCATCAGTGGGGGGACTAGCGGCTACGAGCAGTACTTC.